This TCR beta chain was found in a study of cytotoxic CD8 clonotypes in ibrutinib-treated CLL. This table comes from immunoSEQ multiplex PCR, and its TCRdb copy is limited to in-frame clones, with some not included. The table has 65,000 to 85,000 clones, approximately 90% seen once. This CDR3 has 16 residues. V was clipped by 0 bases and J by 9 bases; unmatched bases: 10. Germline V gene sequence: CDR1 PRHDT, CDR2 FYEKMQ (reference sequence). The specimen comprised PBMCs, sampled after 12 months of ibrutinib treatment. The chain carries TRBV13 and TRBJ1-4; 7 nucleotides align to TRBD1. The sequence was obtained from a human donor with chronic lymphocytic leukemia. The CDR3 loop is CASSLGNTGVDKKLFF. DNA for the CDR3: TGTGCCAGCAGCTTAGGGAACACAGGGGTCGATAAAAAACTGTTTTTT.